The 13 T cell receptor beta chains below all came from one sample that was sequenced in a study of blood T cells in healthy people across ages. A second PCR of about 6 to 11 cycles used a sample-barcoded 5' primer and a J-beta primer mix. Via MiXCR, TCRdb re-called the 5' RACE reads, giving one row per CDR3 protein. The data hold about 940,000 distinct CDR3 sequences, with roughly 48% observed a single time. The specimen sequenced was blood. The receptors come from a young man in good health.

This clonotype was counted only a few times. This chain links TRBV28 with TRBJ1-5; no clear D. The germline V gene has CDR1 MDHEN and CDR2 SYDVKM. The CDR3 contains 15 residues. V was trimmed by 2 bases and J by 0 bases, leaving 8 bases between them. As DNA, the CDR3 is TGTGCCAGCAGTTTACAAGGTACTAGCAATCAGCCCCAGCATTTT. It is translated as CASSLQGTSNQPQHF.

Here the CDR3 reads CASSFPLGNEQYF. The CDR3, as DNA: TGTGCCAGCAGCTTCCCCTTGGGCAATGAGCAGTACTTC. The chain recombines TRBV5-5 with TRBJ2-5; D not resolved. Germline V gene sequence: CDR1 SGHKS, CDR2 YYEKEE (reference sequence). The V end was cut by 2 bases, the J end by 11 bases, with 16 bases between. CDR3 length: 13 amino acids.

The chain couples TRBV5-6 to TRBJ2-4; 10 nucleotides match TRBD2. There are 16 residues in the CDR3. Germline V gene lookup returns CDR1 SGHDT and CDR2 YYEEEE. V was clipped by 4 bases and J by 13 bases; unmatched bases: 17. The CDR3 bases are TGTGCCAGCAGCGCGATAGCGGGGGGCCTACCTAGGGAGCAGTACTTC. Its protein is CASSAIAGGLPREQYF.

The rearrangement joins TRBV30 to TRBJ1-1; D unresolved. The ends were cut back, 0 bases at V and 1 base at J, with 6 bases in the middle. Per the germline V gene, CDR1 is GTSNPN and CDR2 is SVGIG (reference sequence). The CDR3 is 13 amino acids. CDR3 nucleotide sequence: TGTGCCTGGAGTGTAGTGGGGAACACTGAAGCTTTCTTT. Residues: CAWSVVGNTEAFF.

The chain links TRBV28 to TRBJ2-4; perhaps D is TRBD1 or TRBD2 (5 bases each). The J call could be wrong; TRBJ2-5 is a better fit for the DNA end. Germline CDR1 is MDHEN and CDR2 is SYDVKM. CDR3 size: 13 residues. The CDR3 region is CASSLPRGGTQYF. DNA for the CDR3: TGTGCCAGCAGTCTCCCCCGTGGGGGGACCCAGTACTTC.

This clonotype has only one observation. Relative to the germline gene, one junction end is altered; a read error may explain this. The chain is built from TRBV29-1 and TRBJ1-2, with D unresolved. The CDR3 spans 12 residues. Germline CDR1 is SQVTM and CDR2 is ANQGSEA. CDR3 sequence reads: CSVVAGSYGNTF. The DNA for the CDR3 is TGCAGCGTCGTCGCGGGCAGCTATGGCAACACCTTC.

Only a few counts were recorded for this clonotype. The gene calls are TRBV4-3 and TRBJ2-6; tentatively, D is TRBD2 (5 bases). This CDR3 contains 17 residues. In germline, CDR1 is LGHNA, CDR2 YSLEER. Trimming stripped 0 bases from V and 0 bases from J, with 9 bases between. CDR3 nucleotides: TGCGCCAGCAGCCAAGAGGTTCGGGGCTCTGGGGCCAACGTCCTGACTTTC. Protein product: CASSQEVRGSGANVLTF.

This chain connects TRBV7-2 to TRBJ1-2; D is undetermined. CDR3 length: 16 amino acids. Germline-derived CDR1 and CDR2 are SGHTA and FQGNSA. The V end was cut by 1 base, the J end by 8 bases, with 20 bases between. CDR3 amino acids: CASSLEVYKGSEGYTF. CDR3 nucleotide sequence: TGTGCCAGCAGCTTAGAGGTTTACAAGGGATCGGAAGGCTACACCTTC.

The V call is TRBV7-2, the J call TRBJ2-1; D might be TRBD1 or TRBD2, each matching 7 bases. This CDR3 region has 15 residues. V lost 3 bases and J lost 7, with 16 bases in between. Looked up from germline, CDR1 is SGHTA and CDR2 is FQGNSA. CDR3 nucleotide sequence: TGTGCCAGCAGCTTTTTGCCAGGGGGGGGGAATGAGCAGTTCTTC. It is translated as CASSFLPGGGNEQFF.

This chain joins TRBV2 and TRBJ2-7; no clear D gene. Trimming took off 2 bases at V and 2 bases at J, with 13 bases between the two ends. Looked up from germline, CDR1 is SNHLY and CDR2 is FYNNEI. The CDR3 is made up of 15 amino acids. The CDR3 region has the DNA TGTGCCAGCAGTGAACGACGTACAGTGACCTACGAGCAGTACTTC. It specifies CASSERRTVTYEQYF.

This clonotype was observed many times. The chain joins TRBV27 to TRBJ2-3; 8 bases agree with TRBD2. V gave up 3 bases and J gave up 2 bases; unmatched junction bases: 4. CDR1 and CDR2 (germline): MNHEY, SMNVEV (reference sequence). The CDR3 is 15 residues long. CDR3 loop: CASSLFSGVTDTQYF. CDR3 DNA sequence: TGTGCCAGCAGTTTGTTTAGCGGGGTCACAGATACGCAGTATTTT.

The chain is built from TRBV7-8 and TRBJ2-7; D might be TRBD1 (6 bases). Looked up from germline, CDR1 is SGHVS and CDR2 is FQNEAQ. The V gene lost 4 bases and the J gene lost 0 bases, with 13 bases spanning the gap. The CDR3 is 15 amino acids. The DNA for the CDR3 is TGTGCCAGCAGCTCGGGACAAGGGACCTCCTACGAGCAGTACTTC. This gives the protein CASSSGQGTSYEQYF. The variable domain in full, with the rest retrieved from reference TRBV7-8 and TRBJ2-7, is GAGVSQSPRYKVAKRGQDVALRCDPISGHVSLFWYQQALGQGPEFLTYFQNEAQLDKSGLPSDRFFAERPEGSVSTLKIQRTQQEDSAVYLCASSSGQGTSYEQYFGPGTRLTVT.

This clonotype was seen only a few times. In DNA form, the CDR3 reads TGCGCCAGCAGCTTGGGACCGGGACTAGAAGACAATGAGCAGTTCTTC. It codes for CASSLGPGLEDNEQFF. The rearrangement uses TRBV5-1 and TRBJ2-1; 8 nucleotides agree with TRBD2. CDR3 length equals 16 residues. The V gene's germline CDR1 is SGHRS and CDR2 YFSETQ. Unmatched junction bases numbered 7, after V lost 0 bases and J lost 5 bases.